This TCR beta chain was captured in a study of response to subunit inactivated influenza vaccine. Whole-study findings and limits: T cells newly recruited by each seasonal influenza vaccination are few, the authors suggested.

TCRdb reprocessed the RT-PCR reads via MiXCR and lists one record per CDR3 protein. The profile shows approximately 700,000 distinct CDR3 sequences, about 15% of them singletons. This clonotype was seen a handful of times. The antigen remains unidentified. The germline CDR1 and CDR2 sequences are MGHRA and YSYEKL. V shed 4 bases and J 1 base; nucleotides not matched to a gene: 1. The CDR3 has 14 residues. The receptor was derived from a man aged 50-59 years who received an inactivated influenza vaccine. This sample comprised PBMCs from blood, obtained 14 to 15 days before vaccination. The chain is built from TRBV4-1 and TRBJ2-5; the match to TRBD1 covers 9 bases. The CDR3 reads CASSRQGVQETQYF. In DNA, the CDR3 is TGCGCCAGCAGCCGACAGGGGGTCCAAGAGACCCAGTACTTC.